The present entry profiles one T cell receptor (beta chain) with its context. This CDR3 has 17 amino acids. Trimming cost V 6 bases and J 4 bases; bases outside gene matches: 16. Germline lookup yields CDR1 MDHEN and CDR2 SYDVKM. The data were taken from a study of T cell responses to AZD1222 COVID-19 vaccine. Sequencing used immunoSEQ multiplex PCR; TCRdb keeps in-frame clones, though not all of them. The data contain roughly 150,000 clones, 85% to 95% of them singletons. Sequencing used peripheral blood, obtained 28 days after the second AZD1222 dose. The receptor's source is an adult who received the AZD1222 COVID-19 vaccine. The chain uses TRBV28 and TRBJ2-3; 7 nucleotides match TRBD2. DNA of the CDR3: TGTGCCAGCAGGCCCCTGGCGATGGCGGGGGACCCAGATACGCAGTATTTT. As protein: CASRPLAMAGDPDTQYF.